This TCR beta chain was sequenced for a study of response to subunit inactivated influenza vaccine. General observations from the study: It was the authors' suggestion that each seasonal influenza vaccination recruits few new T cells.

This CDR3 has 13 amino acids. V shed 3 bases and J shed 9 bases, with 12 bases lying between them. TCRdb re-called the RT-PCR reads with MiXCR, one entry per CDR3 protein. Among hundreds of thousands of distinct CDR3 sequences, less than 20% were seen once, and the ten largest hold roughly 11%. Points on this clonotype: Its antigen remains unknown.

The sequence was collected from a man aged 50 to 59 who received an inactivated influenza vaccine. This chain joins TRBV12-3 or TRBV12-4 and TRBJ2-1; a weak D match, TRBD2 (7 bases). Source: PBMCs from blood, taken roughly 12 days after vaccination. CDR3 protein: CASSFGGAFEQFF. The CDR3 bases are TGTGCCAGCAGTTTTGGGGGGGCTTTTGAGCAGTTCTTC.